This TCR beta chain stems from a study of PD-1 blockade in classical Hodgkin lymphoma. A note on this clone: Its specificity is unknown.

The CDR3 has 17 residues. Germline lookup yields CDR1 SEHNR and CDR2 FQNEAQ (reference sequence). V lost 1 base, J lost 2 bases, and 8 bases stayed unmatched. Study results and caveats: For complete responders, baseline diversity was comparable to that of newly diagnosed patients. Reasons behind the repertoire differences stay unclear, perhaps disease activity or earlier therapy. CD4+ TCR diversity, unlike CD8+, climbed significantly by C4D1.

Described time point: cycle 4 day 1 (C4D1), after less than 7 weeks of nivolumab. Each of the patients experienced relapse following autologous stem cell transplantation, and their brentuximab vedotin exposure differed. The method was immunoSEQ multiplex PCR; TCRdb's version includes in-frame clones alone and lacks a portion of them. The table records about 93,000 clones, around 80% of them present only once. This TCR was recovered from a human donor with classical Hodgkin lymphoma. The chain couples TRBV7-9 to TRBJ2-7; 10 nucleotides align to TRBD2. The specimen comprised peripheral blood mononuclear cells (PBMCs), sampled before the fourth cycle of nivolumab. The DNA for the CDR3 is TGTGCCAGCAGCTTAGTTAGACTAGCGGGTTTTCCCTACGAGCAGTACTTC. Translated, it gives CASSLVRLAGFPYEQYF.